This entry lists 5 T cell receptor beta chains sequenced from one sample in a study of blood T cell repertoires in COVID-19 (dated by TCRdb to the early 2020s). Libraries were prepared through the immunoSEQ multiplex PCR assay. TCRdb holds this immuneACCESS table with in-frame rearrangements only. Some clones are missing; in checked studies, unresolved V genes explain under half, and the rest has no known cause. Recorded for this sample are under 30,000 clones; just over 85% of them occurred a single time. The ten top clones hold roughly an eighth of the sample. The sample consisted of peripheral blood. The receptors derive from a woman aged 80 or over with active or convalescent COVID-19.

The CDR3 sequence is CASSPGQAYEQYF. DNA for the CDR3: TGTGCCAGCAGCCCAGGACAGGCCTACGAGCAGTACTTC. V is TRBV14 and J is TRBJ2-7; 7 bases agree with TRBD1. CDR1 is SGHDN and CDR2 is FVKESK in the germline V gene. V shed 4 bases, J shed 2 bases, and the junction held 2 bases outside the gene matches. The CDR3 is made up of 13 amino acids.

The chain joins TRBV2 to TRBJ1-1, with 8 bases that match TRBD1. J lost 5 bases, V lost 6 bases, and 8 bases had no gene match. CDR3 length: 14 amino acids. CDR1 is SNHLY and CDR2 is FYNNEI in the germline V gene. DNA of the CDR3: TGTGCCAGCAGGGACGGACAGGGTTGGACTGAAGCTTTCTTT. Protein sequence: CASRDGQGWTEAFF.

This chain connects TRBV19 to TRBJ2-3; 7 bases line up with TRBD2. The CDR3 has 15 amino acids. Germline values: CDR1 LNHDA, CDR2 SQIVND (reference sequence). J lost 2 bases, V lost 3 bases, and 5 bases had no gene match. CDR3 amino acids: CASSMASGITDTQYF. The CDR3 DNA sequence: TGTGCCAGTAGTATGGCTAGCGGAATCACAGATACGCAGTATTTT.

The rearrangement joins TRBV2 to TRBJ2-1, with 13 bases lining up with TRBD2. This CDR3 contains 14 residues. The ends lost 6 bases at V and 10 bases at J; junction bases unmatched: 6. Germline-derived CDR1 and CDR2 are SNHLY and FYNNEI. In nucleotides, the CDR3 is TGTGCCAGCAGAACTAGCGGGGGGGCTTTCGAGCAGTTCTTC. Its protein product is CASRTSGGAFEQFF.

The J gene is TRBJ1-1, the V gene TRBV19; 10 bases are shared with TRBD1. V lost 3 bases to trimming and J lost 5 bases; unmatched junction nucleotides: 3. Per germline, CDR1 LNHDA and CDR2 SQIVND (reference sequence). The CDR3 length is 14 residues. The CDR3 sequence: CASSMGQGYTEAFF. Written as DNA, the CDR3 is TGTGCCAGTAGTATGGGACAGGGGTATACTGAAGCTTTCTTT.